These 15 T cell receptor beta chains share one sample of origin, sequenced in a study of blood T cell repertoires in COVID-19. This table comes from immunoSEQ multiplex PCR, and its TCRdb copy is limited to in-frame clones, with some not included. This table holds about 430,000 clones, about 88% found once. Sequencing was carried out using PBMCs or T cells enriched from blood (not recorded which). All receptors come from a woman aged 18-35 years who had been exposed to COVID-19.

This chain connects TRBV4-2 to TRBJ2-1, with TRBD2 identical over 8 bases. With 0 bases clipped from V and 2 bases from J, the junction kept 9 bases outside the gene matches. The CDR3 is 18 amino acids. Germline values: CDR1 LGHNA, CDR2 YNFKEQ. CDR3 sequence reads: CASSQDSIPGGPYNEQFF. CDR3 in DNA: TGTGCCAGCAGCCAAGATTCGATTCCGGGGGGGCCCTACAATGAGCAGTTCTTC.

This clone occurred once. This chain uses TRBV19 with TRBJ1-2, with TRBD1 matching 7 bases. Trimming at V came to 8 bases and at J to 4 bases, leaving 7 bases not matched to a gene. Germline V gives CDR1 LNHDA, CDR2 SQIVND (reference sequence). This CDR3 is built from 13 residues. CDR3 in DNA: TGTGCCAGTCTACTGACAGGGACCTATGGCTACACCTTC. This codes for CASLLTGTYGYTF. The entire variable domain, with the rest obtained from reference TRBV19 and TRBJ1-2, is as follows: DGGITQSPKYLFRKEGQNVTLSCEQNLNHDAMYWYRQDPGQGLRLIYYSQIVNDFQKGDIAEGYSVSREKKESFPLTVTSAQKNPTAFYLCASLLTGTYGYTFGSGTRLTVV.

The chain employs TRBV4-3 and TRBJ2-7; D remains ambiguous. The germline V gene encodes CDR1 LGHNA and CDR2 YSLEER. Trimming took 0 bases from V and 0 from J, leaving 15 bases between them. The CDR3 extends over 17 amino acids. This CDR3 reads CASSQDLAAKSSYEQYF. Here the CDR3 DNA reads TGCGCCAGCAGCCAAGATCTGGCGGCCAAGAGCTCCTACGAGCAGTACTTC.

The V call is TRBV29-1, the J call TRBJ1-3; perhaps TRBD1 as D (5 bases). Trimming removed 7 bases at V and 0 bases at J, with 10 bases between. There are 13 residues in the CDR3. Per germline, CDR1 SQVTM and CDR2 ANQGSEA. The CDR3 loop is CSGGSYSGNTIYF. CDR3 DNA sequence: TGCAGCGGGGGCTCCTACTCTGGAAACACCATATATTTT.

The V gene is TRBV4-2, the J gene TRBJ1-2; 10 nucleotides match TRBD1. Germline values: CDR1 LGHNA, CDR2 YNFKEQ. Germline trimming cut 7 bases from V and 0 bases from J; bases unmatched to any gene: 8. CDR3 size: 16 residues. CDR3 amino acids: CASTPDRGFANYGYTF. CDR3 nucleotides: TGTGCCAGCACCCCGGACAGGGGGTTTGCTAACTATGGCTACACCTTC.

V usage is TRBV6-5 and J usage is TRBJ1-2, with 7 nucleotides matching TRBD1. Germline CDR1 reads MNHEY; CDR2 reads SVGAGI. The CDR3 is 15 residues long. V lost 6 bases to trimming and J lost 2 bases; unmatched junction nucleotides: 9. The CDR3 sequence: CASRTFRGTNYGYTF. The CDR3 DNA follows: TGTGCCAGCAGAACGTTCAGGGGGACCAACTATGGCTACACCTTC.

The rearrangement uses TRBV15 and TRBJ1-4; the D gene is possibly TRBD1 (6 bases). Trimming took 5 bases from V and 6 from J, leaving 19 bases between them. The germline V gene encodes CDR1 LNHNV and CDR2 YYDKDF (reference sequence). The CDR3 totals 16 residues. In DNA, the CDR3 is TGTGCCACCAGCGGGGGCGGCTTTACAGGTGATGAAAAACTGTTTTTT. This translates into CATSGGGFTGDEKLFF. Variable domain in full (rest from reference TRBV15 and TRBJ1-4): DAMVIQNPRYQVTQFGKPVTLSCSQTLNHNVMYWYQQKSSQAPKLLFHYYDKDFNNEADTPDNFQSRRPNTSFCFLDIRSPGLGDTAMYLCATSGGGFTGDEKLFFGSGTQLSVL.

The rearrangement links TRBV3-1 (or the pseudogene TRBV3-2) to TRBJ2-7; TRBD1 is a possible D gene (5 bases). The germline V gene encodes CDR1 LGHDT and CDR2 YNNKEL (reference sequence). This CDR3 contains 15 residues. V lost 1 base and J lost 2, with 12 bases in between. The CDR3 DNA reads as TGTGCCAGCAGCCAAGTTCCTCTAGGGGCCTACGAGCAGTACTTC. This translates into CASSQVPLGAYEQYF.

The gene calls are TRBV28 and TRBJ1-2, with D possibly matching TRBD1 (6 bases). The germline CDR1 and CDR2 sequences are MDHEN and SYDVKM. The CDR3 totals 15 residues. V lost 6 bases and J lost 2, with 16 bases in between. CDR3 sequence: CASSPTGFRNYGYTF. The CDR3 DNA is TGTGCCAGCAGCCCTACAGGGTTCCGGAACTATGGCTACACCTTC.

The V gene is TRBV6-2 or TRBV6-3, the J gene TRBJ2-7; TRBD1 aligns across 7 bases. Germline CDR1 MNHEY, CDR2 SVGEGT. The CDR3 totals 18 residues. V was pared by 3 bases and J by 0 bases, with 14 bases of the junction left unmatched. The DNA of the CDR3 is TGTGCCAGCAGTTATTTACAGGGGCGGAACCAACACTCCTACGAGCAGTACTTC. Translated, it gives CASSYLQGRNQHSYEQYF.

This chain connects TRBV7-8 to TRBJ2-3; 10 bases are a match to TRBD1. Trimming cost V 4 bases and J 1 base; bases outside gene matches: 5. This CDR3 is 16 amino acids long. From germline, CDR1 is SGHVS and CDR2 FQNEAQ. CDR3 residues: CASSWGQGRGTDTQYF. CDR3 sequence (DNA): TGTGCCAGCAGCTGGGGACAGGGGCGAGGCACAGATACGCAGTATTTT.

This sequence joins TRBV2 and TRBJ2-1, with 8 bases lining up with TRBD2. After removal of 5 bases from V and 3 bases from J, the junction contained 6 bases not matched to a gene. The CDR3 is made up of 15 amino acids. The V gene's germline CDR1 is SNHLY and CDR2 FYNNEI. DNA of the CDR3: TGTGCCAGCAGTATCTCGGGGGGGCTCTACAATGAGCAGTTCTTC. This gives the protein CASSISGGLYNEQFF. Filled out from reference TRBV2 and TRBJ2-1, the complete variable domain reads EPEVTQTPSHQVTQMGQEVILRCVPISNHLYFYWYRQILGQKVEFLVSFYNNEISEKSEIFDDQFSVERPDGSNFTLKIRSTKLEDSAMYFCASSISGGLYNEQFFGPGTRLTVL.

J is TRBJ1-5 and V is TRBV5-1, with no clear D. Per the germline V gene, CDR1 is SGHRS and CDR2 is YFSETQ. V was clipped by 0 bases and J by 4 bases, with 5 bases between them. The CDR3 has 13 amino acids. The CDR3 region has the DNA TGCGCCAGCAGCTTGGGGCTTAATCAGCCCCAGCATTTT. Translating gives CASSLGLNQPQHF.

In this sample, this clone turned up a few times. This chain uses TRBV6-2 or TRBV6-3 with TRBJ1-5; 7 bases fit TRBD1. J gave up 0 bases and V 6 bases, and 5 bases lay outside the gene matches. CDR3 size: 15 residues. Germline CDR1 MNHEY, CDR2 SVGEGT. The CDR3 loop reads CASSRDSNSNQPQHF. Here the CDR3 DNA reads TGTGCCAGCAGCAGGGACAGCAATAGCAATCAGCCCCAGCATTTT.

The chain couples TRBV19 to TRBJ1-5, with no clear D. From germline, CDR1 is LNHDA and CDR2 SQIVND (reference sequence). Deletions cut 1 base from V and 6 bases from J, with 10 bases between. This CDR3 has 14 residues. CDR3 DNA: TGTGCCAGTAGTATAGGCGGTGCCAGTCAGCCCCAGCATTTT. Translating gives CASSIGGASQPQHF.